Described below is a single T cell receptor (beta chain) sequence and its context. Its specificity is unknown. TCRdb re-called the 5' RACE reads through MiXCR, storing one row per CDR3 protein. The sample records about 290,000 distinct CDR3 sequences, approximately 15% being singletons. The data belong to a study of T-cell memory formation after mild COVID-19. Study background: Largely donor-specific TCR clusters were found.

Study outcomes and limitations: Among clones contracting day 15 to 85, CD4/CD8 was balanced, whereas later expanders leaned CD4+. The CD4+ clones that contracted clustered mainly within CM and EM, and the CD8+ clones concentrated in EMRA.

CDR3 size: 15 residues. Trimming cost V 8 bases and J 1 base, with 17 bases left between them. The germline V gene encodes CDR1 MNHEY and CDR2 SVGAGI. The source material was PBMCs or a T cell subset sorted from them (not recorded which). The TCR was taken from a man in his late teens or twenties who had mild COVID-19 (a few samples of this study predate the infection). Cell type and time point are not known. V and J are TRBV6-5 and TRBJ2-5; the D call may be TRBD1 or TRBD2 (5 bases each). CDR3 amino acids: CASVSSEGPQETQYF. The CDR3 DNA reads as TGTGCCAGCGTTTCGAGTGAGGGGCCCCAAGAGACCCAGTACTTC.